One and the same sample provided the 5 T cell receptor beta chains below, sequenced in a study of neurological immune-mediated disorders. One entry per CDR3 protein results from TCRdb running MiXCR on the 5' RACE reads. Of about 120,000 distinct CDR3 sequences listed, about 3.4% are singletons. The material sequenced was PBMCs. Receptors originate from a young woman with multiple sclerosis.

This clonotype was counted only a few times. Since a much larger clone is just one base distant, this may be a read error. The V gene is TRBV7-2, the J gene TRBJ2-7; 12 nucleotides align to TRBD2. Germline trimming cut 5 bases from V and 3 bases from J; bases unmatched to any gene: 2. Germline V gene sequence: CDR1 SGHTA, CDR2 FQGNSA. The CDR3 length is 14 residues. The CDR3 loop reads CASSQTSGSYEQYF. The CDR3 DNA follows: TGTGCCAGCAGCCAGACTAGCGGGAGCTACGAGCAGTACTTC.

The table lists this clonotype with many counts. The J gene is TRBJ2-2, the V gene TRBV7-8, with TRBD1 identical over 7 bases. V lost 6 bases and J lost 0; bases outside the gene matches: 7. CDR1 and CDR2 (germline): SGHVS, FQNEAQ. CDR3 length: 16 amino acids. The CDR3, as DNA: TGTGCCAGCAGACTGCAGGGACAGTCGAACACCGGGGAGCTGTTTTTT. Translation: CASRLQGQSNTGELFF. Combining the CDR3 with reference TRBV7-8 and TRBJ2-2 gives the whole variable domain GAGVSQSPRYKVAKRGQDVALRCDPISGHVSLFWYQQALGQGPEFLTYFQNEAQLDKSGLPSDRFFAERPEGSVSTLKIQRTQQEDSAVYLCASRLQGQSNTGELFFGEGSRLTVL.

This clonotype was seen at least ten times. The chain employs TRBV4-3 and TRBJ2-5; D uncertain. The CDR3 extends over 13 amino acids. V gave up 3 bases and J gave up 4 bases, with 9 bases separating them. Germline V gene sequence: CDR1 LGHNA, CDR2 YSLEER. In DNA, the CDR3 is TGCGCCAGCAGCCACACACTGACAGAGACCCAGTACTTC. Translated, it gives CASSHTLTETQYF.

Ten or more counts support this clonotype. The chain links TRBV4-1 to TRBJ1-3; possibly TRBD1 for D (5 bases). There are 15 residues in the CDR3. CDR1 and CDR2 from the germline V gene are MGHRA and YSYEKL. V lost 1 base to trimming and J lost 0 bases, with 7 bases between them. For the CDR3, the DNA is TGCGCCAGCAGCCAAGTGGGGCTCTCTGGAAACACCATATATTTT. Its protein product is CASSQVGLSGNTIYF.

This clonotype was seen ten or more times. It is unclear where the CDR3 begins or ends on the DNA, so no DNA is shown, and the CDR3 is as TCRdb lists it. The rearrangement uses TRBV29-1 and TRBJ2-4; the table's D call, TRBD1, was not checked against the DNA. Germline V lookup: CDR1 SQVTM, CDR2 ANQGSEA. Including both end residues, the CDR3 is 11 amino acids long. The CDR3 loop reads CSVGEGSRSDF.